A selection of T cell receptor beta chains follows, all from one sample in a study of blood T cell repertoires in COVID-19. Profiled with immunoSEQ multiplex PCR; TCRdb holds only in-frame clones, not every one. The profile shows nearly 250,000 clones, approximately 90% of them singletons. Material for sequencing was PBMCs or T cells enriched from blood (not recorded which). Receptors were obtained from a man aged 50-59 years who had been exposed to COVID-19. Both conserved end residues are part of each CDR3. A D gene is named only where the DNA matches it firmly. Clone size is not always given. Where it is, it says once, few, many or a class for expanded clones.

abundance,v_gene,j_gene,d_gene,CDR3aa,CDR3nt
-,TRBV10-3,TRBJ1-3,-,CAIGAGGTGNTIYF,TGTGCCATCGGAGCGGGGGGGACTGGAAACACCATATATTTT
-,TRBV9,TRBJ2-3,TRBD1,CASSVEGGQGWDTQYF,TGTGCCAGCAGCGTAGAGGGTGGACAGGGGTGGGATACGCAGTATTTT
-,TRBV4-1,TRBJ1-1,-,CASSLGRGTEAFF,TGCGCCAGCAGCCTTGGAAGGGGGACTGAAGCTTTCTTT
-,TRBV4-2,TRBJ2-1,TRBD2,CASSQGLAEDNEQFF,TGTGCCAGCAGCCAGGGACTAGCGGAAGACAATGAGCAGTTCTTC
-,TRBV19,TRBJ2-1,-,CASSIAGTLFGEQFF,TGTGCCAGTAGTATAGCCGGGACTCTTTTTGGTGAGCAGTTCTTC
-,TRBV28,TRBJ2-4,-,CASSSVNKNIQYF,TGTGCCAGCAGTTCTGTTAACAAAAACATTCAGTACTTC
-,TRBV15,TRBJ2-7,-,CATSQDSFYEQYF,TGTGCCACCAGTCAGGACAGCTTTTACGAGCAGTACTTC
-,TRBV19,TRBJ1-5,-,CASSMVQGGNQPQHF,TGTGCCAGTAGTATGGTGCAGGGTGGCAATCAGCCCCAGCATTTT
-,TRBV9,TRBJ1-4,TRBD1,CASSVGQGAREKLFF,TGTGCCAGCAGCGTAGGTCAGGGGGCGCGAGAAAAACTGTTTTTT
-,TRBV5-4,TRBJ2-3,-,CASSLASTDTQYF,TGTGCCAGCAGCTTGGCTTCCACAGATACGCAGTATTTT
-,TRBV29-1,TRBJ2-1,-,CSTRRDGDNEQFF,TGCAGCACCAGGCGGGACGGGGACAATGAGCAGTTCTTC
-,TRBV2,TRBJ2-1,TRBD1,CASTDRGTEQFF,TGTGCCAGCACTGACAGGGGGACTGAGCAGTTCTTC
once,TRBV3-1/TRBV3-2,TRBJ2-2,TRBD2,CASSLLLSGGPGELFF,TGTGCCAGCAGCCTTTTGCTTTCGGGAGGTCCCGGGGAGCTGTTTTTT
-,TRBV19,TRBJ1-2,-,CASSPSGNYGYTF,TGTGCCAGTAGTCCTTCAGGGAACTATGGCTACACCTTC
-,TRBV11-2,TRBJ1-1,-,CASSRTDEAFF,TGTGCCAGCAGCCGGACAGACGAAGCTTTCTTT
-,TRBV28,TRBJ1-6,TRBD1,CASRHGQVNNSPLHF,TGTGCCAGCAGACACGGACAGGTGAACAATTCACCCCTCCACTTT
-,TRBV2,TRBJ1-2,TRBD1,CASTISEVGRGRNGYTF,TGTGCCAGCACCATAAGTGAGGTTGGCAGGGGGCGGAATGGCTACACCTTC
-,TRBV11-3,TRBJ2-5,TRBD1,CASSSRDRVETQYF,TGTGCCAGCAGCTCCCGGGACAGGGTAGAGACCCAGTACTTC
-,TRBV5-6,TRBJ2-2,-,CASSSPGRFTGELFF,TGTGCCAGCAGCTCCCCAGGGCGATTCACCGGGGAGCTGTTTTTT
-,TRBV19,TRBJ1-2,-,CASSITGDLYGYTF,TGTGCCTCAAGTATTACGGGGGACCTATATGGCTACACCTTC
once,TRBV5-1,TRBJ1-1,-,CASSLFGLNTEAFF,TGCGCCAGCAGCTTGTTCGGTTTGAACACTGAAGCTTTCTTT
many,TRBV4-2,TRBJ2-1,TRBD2,CASSPHDGGTTYNEQFF,TGTGCCAGCAGCCCTCATGACGGCGGGACTACCTACAATGAGCAGTTCTTC
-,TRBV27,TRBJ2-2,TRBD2,CATKGLAGGLDTGELFF,TGTGCCACCAAGGGGCTAGCGGGGGGGCTGGACACCGGGGAGCTGTTTTTT
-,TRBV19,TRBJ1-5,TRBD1,CASSTLGQGAGQPQHF,TGTGCCAGTAGTACACTCGGACAGGGGGCAGGTCAGCCCCAGCATTTT
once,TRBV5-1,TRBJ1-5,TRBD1,CASSLQGAGQPQHF,TGCGCCAGCAGCCTCCAGGGGGCAGGGCAGCCCCAGCATTTT
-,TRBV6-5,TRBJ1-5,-,CASNGYNQPQHF,TGTGCCAGCAACGGGTACAATCAGCCCCAGCATTTT
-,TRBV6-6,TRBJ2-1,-,CASEGGGSEQFF,TGTGCCAGCGAAGGCGGTGGTTCGGAGCAGTTCTTC
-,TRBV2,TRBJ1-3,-,CASSEGQFSGNTIYF,TGTGCCAGCAGTGAAGGTCAATTCTCTGGAAACACCATATATTTT
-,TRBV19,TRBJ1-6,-,CASSSGSYSFLPLHF,TGTGCCAGTAGTTCGGGATCCTACAGTTTTCTTCCCCTCCACTTT
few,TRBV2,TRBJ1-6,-,CAGRYEGSPLHF,TGTGCCGGGAGGTATGAAGGTTCACCCCTCCACTTT
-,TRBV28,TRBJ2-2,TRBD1,CASRGGWDTGELFF,TGTGCCAGCAGAGGGGGCTGGGACACCGGGGAGCTGTTTTTT
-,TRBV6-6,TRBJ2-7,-,CASRTSSYEQYF,TGTGCCAGCAGGACTAGCTCCTACGAGCAGTACTTC
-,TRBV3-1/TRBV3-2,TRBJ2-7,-,CASSQDPSSYEQYF,TGTGCCAGCAGCCAAGACCCCTCCTCCTACGAGCAGTACTTC
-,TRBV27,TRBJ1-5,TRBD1,CASSPQGLWGQGGNQPQHF,TGTGCCAGCAGTCCCCAGGGTTTGTGGGGACAGGGGGGCAATCAGCCCCAGCATTTT
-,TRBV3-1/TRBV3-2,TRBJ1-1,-,CATMGVRGTEAFF,TGTGCCACTATGGGGGTCCGGGGGACTGAAGCTTTCTTT
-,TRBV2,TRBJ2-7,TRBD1,CASNRGQGIKHEQYF,TGTGCCAGCAACCGAGGACAGGGGATAAAGCACGAGCAGTACTTC
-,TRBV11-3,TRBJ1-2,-,CASSLGLAGYTF,TGTGCCAGCAGCTTAGGTTTGGCCGGCTACACCTTC
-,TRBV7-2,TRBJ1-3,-,CASSLEIPGFGNTIYF,TGTGCCAGCAGCTTAGAAATCCCAGGGTTTGGAAACACCATATATTTT
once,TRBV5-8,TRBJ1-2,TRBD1,CASSFPLRTGGYGYTF,TGTGCCAGCAGCTTCCCCCTCCGGACAGGCGGGTATGGCTACACCTTC